These 32 T cell receptor beta chains were all obtained from the same sample, sequenced in a study of CD8+ T cells in alopecia areata. RNA extraction was followed by reverse transcription into cDNA, which acted as the sequencing template. TCRdb's table, derived via immunoSEQ multiplex PCR, lists solely in-frame clones and lacks some. The sample yields about 150,000 clones, approximately 45% seen once. Sequenced material: CD4+ T cells sorted from blood. Receptors originate from a human donor with alopecia areata.

This chain links TRBV29-1 with TRBJ2-1, with unresolved D. Germline CDR1 is SQVTM and CDR2 is ANQGSEA. The CDR3 is 12 amino acids. Trimming took 2 bases from V and 1 from J, leaving 3 bases between them. The CDR3 bases are TGCAGCGTTGAAAGGTCCTACAATGAGCAGTTCTTC. Its translation: CSVERSYNEQFF.

The genes are TRBV28 and TRBJ2-7; 7 bases are shared with TRBD1. The CDR3 length is 14 residues. Trimming at V came to 5 bases and at J to 3 bases, leaving 7 bases not matched to a gene. The germline V gene has CDR1 MDHEN and CDR2 SYDVKM. In nucleotides, the CDR3 is TGTGCCAGCAGTACCTCGGACAGGATCTACGAGCAGTACTTC. Residues: CASSTSDRIYEQYF.

This clone came up a few times. The chain has TRBV29-1 and TRBJ1-3, with no clear D. The CDR3 contains 13 residues. V shed 6 bases and J shed 0 bases, with 9 bases lying between them. Germline CDR1 reads SQVTM; CDR2 reads ANQGSEA. CDR3 sequence (DNA): TGCAGCGTCAAGTTGGGCTCTGGAAACACCATATATTTT. Amino acid sequence: CSVKLGSGNTIYF.

The chain uses TRBV5-1 and TRBJ2-7, with 11 bases identical to TRBD2. CDR3 length equals 16 residues. V was clipped by 4 bases and J by 4 bases; unmatched bases: 10. Germline lookup yields CDR1 SGHRS and CDR2 YFSETQ. The chain's CDR3 is CASSPPTLAGGYEQYF. DNA of the CDR3: TGCGCCAGCAGCCCCCCCACTCTAGCGGGAGGTTACGAGCAGTACTTC.

The chain recombines TRBV6-6 with TRBJ2-2; maybe TRBD2 (6 bases). The germline gives CDR1 MNHNY, CDR2 SVGAGI (reference sequence). This CDR3 is built from 11 residues. In DNA form, the CDR3 reads TGTGCGGGGGGAGTGACCGGGGAGCTGTTTTTT. Protein product: CAGGVTGELFF.

The rearrangement joins TRBV29-1 to TRBJ2-3, with 9 positions matching TRBD1. V was clipped by 4 bases and J by 5 bases; unmatched bases: 7. CDR3 length: 14 residues. Germline V gene data show CDR1 as SQVTM and CDR2 as ANQGSEA. The CDR3 nucleotides read TGCAGCGTTGCGGAAAGGACAGGGGTAGATACGCAGTATTTT. Its protein is CSVAERTGVDTQYF.

This clone was counted between two and nine times. DNA of the CDR3: TGTGCCAGCAGCTGGGCCGGAAGGGGCTACGAGCAGTACTTC. Protein: CASSWAGRGYEQYF. This chain uses TRBV5-6 with TRBJ2-7, with D perhaps TRBD1 (5 bases). The V end lost 3 bases, the J end lost 3 bases, and 13 bases lay between the germline ends. CDR1 and CDR2 from the germline V gene are SGHDT and YYEEEE. The CDR3 runs 14 residues.

The chain links TRBV28 to TRBJ2-3; no clear D. This CDR3 has 15 residues. V dropped 6 bases and J dropped 4 bases, with 17 bases sitting between them. Germline V gene lookup returns CDR1 MDHEN and CDR2 SYDVKM. The CDR3, as DNA: TGTGCCAGCAGCCCAGACGTTGGGGTCGCAGATACGCAGTATTTT. Translation: CASSPDVGVADTQYF.

The V and J genes are TRBV4-1 and TRBJ1-5, with D maybe TRBD1 (5 bases). Trimming shortened V by 0 bases and J by 4 bases, and 10 bases separated the two germline ends. CDR3 size: 15 residues. Germline CDR1 reads MGHRA; CDR2 reads YSYEKL. The CDR3 bases are TGCGCCAGCAGCCAAGAGGGACTGGGAAATCAGCCCCAGCATTTT. Its translation is CASSQEGLGNQPQHF.

The chain has TRBV27 and TRBJ2-1; the D call may be TRBD1 or TRBD2 (5 bases each). This CDR3 contains 16 residues. Trimming stripped 5 bases from V and 0 bases from J, with 14 bases between. Germline assignment: CDR1 MNHEY and CDR2 SMNVEV (reference sequence). The CDR3 loop is CASSRLTRGSYNEQFF. The CDR3 region has the DNA TGTGCCAGCAGTCGCCTTACTAGGGGCTCCTACAATGAGCAGTTCTTC.

The rearrangement uses TRBV7-2 and TRBJ2-7; TRBD2 matches 13 bases. The germline V gene encodes CDR1 SGHTA and CDR2 FQGNSA. V lost 3 bases to trimming and J lost 5 bases; unmatched junction nucleotides: 4. The CDR3 covers 15 residues. CDR3 nucleotide sequence: TGTGCCAGCAGCTTCCGGACTAGCGGGAGTGACGAGCAGTACTTC. Its translation: CASSFRTSGSDEQYF.

V and J are TRBV2 and TRBJ2-1; D perhaps matches TRBD1 (6 bases). V lost 10 bases and J 11 bases, leaving 9 bases between the germline ends. Germline CDR1 and CDR2: SNHLY and FYNNEI. The CDR3 consists of 9 residues. This CDR3 is CANGTKQFF. In DNA, the CDR3 is TGTGCCAACGGGACAAAGCAGTTCTTC.

This clone was counted a few times. V usage is TRBV19 and J usage is TRBJ2-3; unclear D gene. This CDR3 is built from 11 residues. Trimming pared 6 bases from V and 6 bases from J, leaving 7 bases between. Germline assignment: CDR1 LNHDA and CDR2 SQIVND (reference sequence). CDR3 region: CASRLGDTQYF. The CDR3 nucleotides are TGTGCCAGTAGGCTAGGGGATACGCAGTATTTT.

V and J are TRBV5-4 and TRBJ2-5; D might be TRBD2 (6 bases). Trimming removed 3 bases from V and 5 bases from J, with 8 bases in between. Germline V CDR1 and CDR2: SGHNT, YYREEE (reference sequence). This CDR3 spans 12 amino acids. The CDR3 sequence: CASSSREETQYF. In nucleotides, the CDR3 is TGTGCCAGCAGCTCACGGGAGGAGACCCAGTACTTC. The entire variable domain, with the rest obtained from reference TRBV5-4 and TRBJ2-5, is as follows: ETGVTQSPTHLIKTRGQQVTLRCSSQSGHNTVSWYQQALGQGPQFIFQYYREEENGRGNFPPRFSGLQFPNYSSELNVNALELDDSALYLCASSSREETQYFGPGTRLLVL.

V usage is TRBV29-1 and J usage is TRBJ1-2; 9 nucleotides line up with TRBD1. CDR1 and CDR2 from the germline V gene are SQVTM and ANQGSEA. Trimming removed 5 bases from V and 8 bases from J; junction bases left unmatched: 6. The CDR3 has 12 amino acids. CDR3 in amino acids: CSVRGGQGGYTF. The CDR3 DNA reads as TGCAGCGTTCGAGGGGGACAGGGCGGCTACACCTTC.

This clone was recorded a few times. The CDR3 region is CSVGDALSYEQYF. The CDR3 nucleotides read TGCAGCGTTGGGGACGCCCTATCCTACGAGCAGTACTTC. The rearrangement joins TRBV29-1 to TRBJ2-7; tentatively, D is TRBD1 or TRBD2 (5 bases each). Germline lookup yields CDR1 SQVTM and CDR2 ANQGSEA. Deletions cut 4 bases from V and 1 base from J, with 11 bases between. The CDR3 is 13 residues long.

This clone was counted a single time. The chain combines TRBV5-4 with TRBJ2-3; 10 nucleotides match TRBD2. Germline values: CDR1 SGHNT, CDR2 YYREEE (reference sequence). Trimming at V came to 0 bases and at J to 3 bases, leaving 7 bases not matched to a gene. This CDR3 has 17 amino acids. The CDR3 DNA reads TGTGCCAGCAGCTTGGGCCTAGCGGGAGTTGGTACAGATACGCAGTATTTT. Its protein is CASSLGLAGVGTDTQYF.

The chain joins TRBV7-8 to TRBJ2-3; TRBD2 agrees at 7 bases. Trimming cost V 0 bases and J 0 bases; bases outside gene matches: 9. Germline lookup yields CDR1 SGHVS and CDR2 FQNEAQ. The CDR3 is made up of 18 amino acids. CDR3 region: CASSLALFASGSTDTQYF. CDR3 nucleotides: TGTGCCAGCAGCTTAGCGTTATTCGCTAGCGGCAGCACAGATACGCAGTATTTT. Full variable domain (missing parts from reference TRBV7-8 and TRBJ2-3): GAGVSQSPRYKVAKRGQDVALRCDPISGHVSLFWYQQALGQGPEFLTYFQNEAQLDKSGLPSDRFFAERPEGSVSTLKIQRTQQEDSAVYLCASSLALFASGSTDTQYFGPGTRLTVL.

The chain joins TRBV5-1 to TRBJ1-2; 7 bases align to TRBD1. This CDR3 contains 15 residues. The germline gives CDR1 SGHRS, CDR2 YFSETQ. J was trimmed by 8 bases and V by 0 bases; bases with no gene match: 10. The CDR3 sequence is CASSLDGTATSGYTF. In nucleotides, the CDR3 is TGCGCCAGCAGCTTGGACGGGACAGCAACCTCGGGCTACACCTTC.

The CDR3 spells CASMDRSSYEQYF. In nucleotides, the CDR3 is TGTGCCAGCATGGACAGGAGCTCCTACGAGCAGTACTTC. The chain combines TRBV25-1 with TRBJ2-7, with 7 nucleotides matching TRBD1. Unmatched junction bases numbered 3, after V lost 7 bases and J lost 0 bases. The CDR3 runs to 13 residues. Germline assignment: CDR1 MGHDK and CDR2 SYGVNS.

The chain couples TRBV27 to TRBJ1-2, with D possibly matching TRBD1 (6 bases). The CDR3 contains 13 residues. V lost 6 bases and J 6 bases, leaving 14 bases between the germline ends. CDR1 and CDR2 (germline): MNHEY, SMNVEV (reference sequence). CDR3 nucleotide sequence: TGTGCCAGCAGACCCACAGGGAGGAATGGCTACACCTTC. Its translation: CASRPTGRNGYTF.

This clone was picked up a small number of times. The V and J genes are TRBV2 and TRBJ2-1; possibly TRBD1 for D (5 bases). CDR1 and CDR2 from the germline V gene are SNHLY and FYNNEI. This CDR3 has 14 residues. V was trimmed by 8 bases and J by 6 bases, leaving 17 bases between them. The CDR3 DNA follows: TGTGCCAGCCAACCAAACAGGTTGTCCAATGAGCAGTTCTTC. Protein sequence: CASQPNRLSNEQFF. The full variable domain, in which reference TRBV2 and TRBJ2-1 provide the parts outside the CDR3, is EPEVTQTPSHQVTQMGQEVILRCVPISNHLYFYWYRQILGQKVEFLVSFYNNEISEKSEIFDDQFSVERPDGSNFTLKIRSTKLEDSAMYFCASQPNRLSNEQFFGPGTRLTVL.

The chain employs TRBV29-1 and TRBJ1-2; 10 bases fit TRBD1. Germline-derived CDR1 and CDR2 are SQVTM and ANQGSEA. The CDR3 runs to 15 residues. With V trimmed by 3 bases and J by 0 bases, 4 bases remained unmatched. As DNA, the CDR3 is TGCAGCGTTGAGGACAGGGGGTGGGCTAACTATGGCTACACCTTC. This translates into CSVEDRGWANYGYTF.

Only a few counts were recorded for this clone. This chain uses TRBV7-9 with TRBJ2-5; no clear D. Per germline, CDR1 SEHNR and CDR2 FQNEAQ (reference sequence). V lost 3 bases to trimming and J lost 14 bases, with 22 bases between them. This CDR3 is 14 amino acids long. CDR3 loop: CASSLPRSFFEQYF. The CDR3 DNA is TGTGCCAGCAGCTTGCCTAGGTCGTTCTTCGAGCAATACTTC.

A few counts support this clone. The V gene is TRBV5-1, the J gene TRBJ2-3, with 8 bases that match TRBD1. Looked up from germline, CDR1 is SGHRS and CDR2 is YFSETQ. The CDR3 sequence is 18 residues long. The V and J ends lost 4 bases and 2 bases, in that order; junction bases with no gene match: 15. For the CDR3, the DNA is TGCGCCAGCAGCCCTACACTCGGGACAGGTCGCTACACAGATACGCAGTATTTT. Protein sequence: CASSPTLGTGRYTDTQYF. The full variable domain, in which reference TRBV5-1 and TRBJ2-3 provide the parts outside the CDR3, is KAGVTQTPRYLIKTRGQQVTLSCSPISGHRSVSWYQQTPGQGLQFLFEYFSETQRNKGNFPGRFSGRQFSNSRSEMNVSTLELGDSALYLCASSPTLGTGRYTDTQYFGPGTRLTVL.

This clone occurred once. CDR3 sequence: CASSPRTGGHYF. CDR3 DNA sequence: TGTGCCAGCAGCCCAAGGACAGGGGGCCATTACTTC. The gene calls are TRBV11-2 and TRBJ2-5; 11 nucleotides line up with TRBD1. With 5 bases clipped from V and 14 bases from J, the junction kept 7 bases outside the gene matches. The CDR3 loop spans 12 amino acids. The germline gives CDR1 SGHAT, CDR2 FQNNGV.

V gene TRBV7-8 combines with J gene TRBJ1-2; D is unresolved. Per the germline V gene, CDR1 is SGHVS and CDR2 is FQNEAQ. Trimming shortened V by 1 base and J by 5 bases, and 11 bases separated the two germline ends. The CDR3 sequence is 14 residues long. CDR3 DNA sequence: TGTGCCAGCAGCTTAGTACAAGGAGGATATGGCTACACCTTC. It codes for CASSLVQGGYGYTF.

This clone came up a few times. The chain uses TRBV29-1 and TRBJ2-7, with D unresolved. Trimming cost V 8 bases and J 2 bases, with 19 bases left between them. The CDR3 is 14 residues long. Germline loops: CDR1 SQVTM, CDR2 ANQGSEA. The CDR3 sequence is CSPGMGRITYEQYF. In DNA form, the CDR3 reads TGCAGCCCTGGGATGGGCAGAATAACCTACGAGCAGTACTTC.

This clone was detected a few times. The J gene is TRBJ2-1, the V gene TRBV29-1; TRBD2 aligns across 7 bases. CDR3 size: 13 residues. Germline V lookup: CDR1 SQVTM, CDR2 ANQGSEA. The ends lost 8 bases at V and 6 bases at J; junction bases unmatched: 10. CDR3 in DNA: TGCAGCCTAAGCGGGATTCCCTTCAATGAGCAGTTCTTC. Protein sequence: CSLSGIPFNEQFF.

V is TRBV5-1 and J is TRBJ2-7; D is uncertain. The CDR3 totals 13 residues. Germline CDR1 SGHRS, CDR2 YFSETQ. V gave up 1 base and J gave up 4 bases, with 9 bases separating them. CDR3 nucleotides: TGCGCCAGCAGCTTGTTGACAAATTACGAGCAGTACTTC. Translation: CASSLLTNYEQYF.

The V call is TRBV27, the J call TRBJ2-5, with 10 bases lining up with TRBD1. Per the germline V gene, CDR1 is MNHEY and CDR2 is SMNVEV (reference sequence). Trimming at V came to 8 bases and at J to 5 bases, leaving 8 bases not matched to a gene. The CDR3 is made up of 14 amino acids. DNA of the CDR3: TGTGCCAGCGGGGACAGGGGCCTGGGTGAGACCCAGTACTTC. Translated, it gives CASGDRGLGETQYF.

V usage is TRBV7-3 and J usage is TRBJ1-2; weak D call: TRBD1 (6 bases). The length of the CDR3 is 15 residues. Looked up from germline, CDR1 is SGHTA and CDR2 is FQGTGA. V lost 5 bases to trimming and J lost 4 bases, with 17 bases between them. CDR3 in DNA: TGTGCCAGCAGCCCTGGACAGTTCCAATCCTATGGCTACACCTTC. Its protein is CASSPGQFQSYGYTF.